These T cell receptor beta chains were read from a single sample in a study of blood T cells in healthy people across ages. TCRdb reprocessed the 5' RACE reads with MiXCR, giving one entry per CDR3 protein. Altogether a few hundred thousand distinct CDR3 sequences are present, about 49% being singletons, with the ten largest covering about 54%. Sequencing used blood. All receptors come from a man between 60 and 75 years old in good health. CDR3s include the opening cysteine and the closing phenylalanine or tryptophan. A D gene is named only where the DNA matches it firmly. Clone size is stated in some rows and not others, as once, few, many or a class when expanded.

clone_size j_call d_call v_call cdr3_nt cdr3_aa
many TRBJ1-2 TRBD1 TRBV6-2/TRBV6-3 TGTGCCAGCAGTCCTCTCGACGGGACAGCCAACTATGGCTACACCTTC CASSPLDGTANYGYTF
few TRBJ2-3 TRBD2 TRBV5-4 TGTGCCAGCAGCTTGGAAAGCGGGGGGGCCGGAGATACGCAGTATTTT CASSLESGGAGDTQYF
few TRBJ2-7 . TRBV9 TGTGCCAGCAGCGTAGGGCCAGGTCGGTACGAGCAGTACTTC CASSVGPGRYEQYF
few TRBJ1-4 . TRBV12-3/TRBV12-4 TGTGCCAGCAGTTTAGTCGGGGCTTTTGATGAAAAACTGTTTTTT CASSLVGAFDEKLFF
. TRBJ2-1 TRBD2 TRBV5-1 TGCGCCAGCACCTTGGGTCTAGCGGGAGTCAACAATGAGCAGTTCTTC CASTLGLAGVNNEQFF
. TRBJ2-7 . TRBV7-2 TGTACCAGCAGCCCGCAGATGGGCCAGGGATCCTACGAGCAGTACTTC CTSSPQMGQGSYEQYF
few TRBJ1-2 TRBD1 TRBV20-1 TGCAGTGCTAGAGAATTCAGGGGGCTTAGCACTGGCTACACCTTC CSAREFRGLSTGYTF
few TRBJ2-2 . TRBV29-1 TGCAGCGTTGAACGCAGCAACACCGGGGAGCTGTTTTTT CSVERSNTGELFF
once TRBJ1-1 TRBD1 TRBV12-3/TRBV12-4 TGTGCCAGCAGTTCCGGACAGGGGGCTAATTCTGAAGCTTTCTTT CASSSGQGANSEAFF
. TRBJ2-5 TRBD1 TRBV7-2 TGTGCCAGCAGCTTCCATGGGACAGGGGAGTACTTC CASSFHGTGEYF
many TRBJ2-1 TRBD2 TRBV29-1 TGCAGCTACTGGGGGAGGGCCTCCTACAATGAGCAGTTCTTC CSYWGRASYNEQFF
. TRBJ2-5 . TRBV29-1 TGCAGCGTTGTCTTACGGGGGTGGGAGACCCAGTACTTC CSVVLRGWETQYF
. TRBJ2-7 . TRBV7-9 TGTGCCGGCGGGACAGTAGGCTACGAGCAGTACTTC CAGGTVGYEQYF
. TRBJ2-2 . TRBV11-2 TGTGCCAGCAGCCAGATGGGACTCAACACCGGGGAGCTGTTTTTT CASSQMGLNTGELFF
few TRBJ2-6 . TRBV7-2 TGTGCCAGCAGCTTAGCGTCGGCTAGCTCTGGGGCCAACGTCCTGACTTTC CASSLASASSGANVLTF
few TRBJ1-2 TRBD1 TRBV5-1 TGCGCCAGCAGCCGAGTCCGGGACAGAAACCTTCCCTTCTATGGCTACACCTTC CASSRVRDRNLPFYGYTF
. TRBJ2-3 . TRBV2 TGTGCCAGCAGGGGGGCAGCGCTGAACACAGATACGCAGTATTTT CASRGAALNTDTQYF
. TRBJ2-5 TRBD1 TRBV7-8 TGTGCCAGCAGGCGTACAGGGGGCGCGAAGACCCAGTACTTC CASRRTGGAKTQYF
. TRBJ2-1 . TRBV2 TGTGCCAGCAACCTACAGGGTTTAAACAATGAGCAGTTCTTC CASNLQGLNNEQFF
many TRBJ2-5 . TRBV7-2 TGTGCCAGCAGCCTAGCCGGGACTCAACAAGAGACCCAGTACTTC CASSLAGTQQETQYF
few TRBJ2-6 TRBD1 TRBV15 TGTGCCACCAGCAGAACACAGGGGACTGGGGCCAACGTCCTGACTTTC CATSRTQGTGANVLTF
many TRBJ2-4 . TRBV29-1 TGCAGCATATCTCAGGGAGAGGGCATTCAGTACTTC CSISQGEGIQYF
. TRBJ1-1 . TRBV4-2 TGTGCCAGCAGTCTTATCAGCGAGAACACTGAAGCTTTCTTT CASSLISENTEAFF
. TRBJ2-5 TRBD1 TRBV29-1 TGCAGCGACCGGGACAGGAAGTACCAAGAGACCCAGTACTTC CSDRDRKYQETQYF
few TRBJ2-7 . TRBV6-2/TRBV6-3 TGTGCCAGCAGTGATGGCGGGACGGGCGAGCAGTACTTC CASSDGGTGEQYF
. TRBJ2-3 . TRBV4-3 TGCGCCAGCAGCCAGGGCCACACAGATACGCAGTATTTT CASSQGHTDTQYF
. TRBJ2-1 . TRBV10-2 TGCGCCAGCAGTGAGTCGGGCTACACGGTTGAGCAGTTCTTC CASSESGYTVEQFF
. TRBJ2-5 . TRBV6-6 TGTGCCAGCAGGCGGGACGCACAAGAGACCCAGTACTTC CASRRDAQETQYF
. TRBJ2-3 TRBD2 TRBV2 TGTGCCAGCAGTGAGAAGACTAGCGGGGGAGGGACGCAGTATTTT CASSEKTSGGGTQYF
. TRBJ2-1 TRBD2 TRBV5-1 TGCGCCAGCAGCTTGGGGGCTAGCGGGGGCCTTTACAATGAGCAGTTCTTC CASSLGASGGLYNEQFF
. TRBJ2-7 TRBD1 TRBV12-3/TRBV12-4 TGTGCCAGCAGCCCACCAGGGGGCATTTCCTACGAGCAGTACTTC CASSPPGGISYEQYF
. TRBJ2-1 . TRBV11-2 TGTGCCAGCAGCTTAACCGTATTCAACAATGAGCAGTTCTTC CASSLTVFNNEQFF
. TRBJ2-6 TRBD1 TRBV7-8 TGTGCCAGCAGCTTACGACAGGGGGGTTCTCTGGGGGCCAACGTCCTGACTTTC CASSLRQGGSLGANVLTF
. TRBJ2-5 TRBD2 TRBV29-1 TGCAGCGTTCGGACTAGCGGGAGTCAAGAGACCCAGTACTTC CSVRTSGSQETQYF
. TRBJ2-7 . TRBV6-5 TGTGCCAGTGAACCGGGGGGCCTCTCCTACGAGCAGTACTTC CASEPGGLSYEQYF
. TRBJ2-7 TRBD2 TRBV4-2 TGTGCCAGCAGCCAAGATCCTTGGGGACTAGCGGGGGCCGTCTACGAGCAGTACTTC CASSQDPWGLAGAVYEQYF
. TRBJ1-1 . TRBV6-1 TGTGCCAGCAGTGAAGCGCATGGGGGTACTGAAGCTTTCTTT CASSEAHGGTEAFF
. TRBJ1-2 TRBD1 TRBV12-3/TRBV12-4 TGTGCCAGCAGAACCAAGGACAGGGGGCATCTTGGCTACACCTTC CASRTKDRGHLGYTF
once TRBJ2-7 TRBD1 TRBV7-2 TGTGCCAGCAGCCCCGGACAGGGGGGTAGGGTGCAGTACTTC CASSPGQGGRVQYF
. TRBJ2-7 . TRBV20-1 TGCAGTGCTAGAGTGGGCTCCCAATACTCCTACGAGCAGTACTTC CSARVGSQYSYEQYF
. TRBJ2-5 TRBD1 TRBV5-4 TGTGCCAGCAGCAACCCAGGGGGCGAGGAGACCCAGTACTTC CASSNPGGEETQYF
many TRBJ2-1 . TRBV11-2 TGTGCCAGCAGCCATCCGGGGAAGCAGTTCTTC CASSHPGKQFF